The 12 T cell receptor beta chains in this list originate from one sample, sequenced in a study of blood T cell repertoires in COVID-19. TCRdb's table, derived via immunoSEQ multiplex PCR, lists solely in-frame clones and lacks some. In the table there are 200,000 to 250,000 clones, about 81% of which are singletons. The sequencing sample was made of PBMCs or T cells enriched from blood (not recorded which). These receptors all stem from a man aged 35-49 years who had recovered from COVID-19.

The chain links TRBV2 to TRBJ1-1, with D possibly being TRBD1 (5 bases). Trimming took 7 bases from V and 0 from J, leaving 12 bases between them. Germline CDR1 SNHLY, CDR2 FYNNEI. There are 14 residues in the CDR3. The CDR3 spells CASMGNRMNTEAFF. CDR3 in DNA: TGTGCCAGCATGGGAAACAGGATGAACACTGAAGCTTTCTTT.

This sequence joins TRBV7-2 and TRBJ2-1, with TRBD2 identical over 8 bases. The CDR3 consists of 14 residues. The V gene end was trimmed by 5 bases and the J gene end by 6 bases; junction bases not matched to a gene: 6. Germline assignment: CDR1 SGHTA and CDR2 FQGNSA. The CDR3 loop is CASSQSGRSNEQFF. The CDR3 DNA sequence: TGTGCCAGCAGCCAAAGCGGGAGAAGCAATGAGCAGTTCTTC.

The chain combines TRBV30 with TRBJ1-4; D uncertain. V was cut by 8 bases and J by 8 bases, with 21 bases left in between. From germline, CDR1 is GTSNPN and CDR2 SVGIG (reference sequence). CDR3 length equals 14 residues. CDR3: CAGVRSLPGEKLFF. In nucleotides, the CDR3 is TGTGCCGGAGTAAGGAGCCTACCTGGGGAAAAACTGTTTTTT.

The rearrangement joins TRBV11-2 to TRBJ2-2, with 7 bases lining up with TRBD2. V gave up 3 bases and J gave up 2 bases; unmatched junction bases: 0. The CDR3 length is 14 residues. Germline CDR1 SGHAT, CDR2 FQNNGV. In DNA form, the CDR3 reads TGTGCCAGCAGCTTGGGACTAAACACCGGGGAGCTGTTTTTT. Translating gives CASSLGLNTGELFF.

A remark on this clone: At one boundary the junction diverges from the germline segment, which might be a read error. The CDR3 region is CASTLTGSGEKLFF. The CDR3 coding sequence is TGCGCCAGCACCTTGACAGGTTCAGGTGAAAAACTGTTTTTT. This chain connects TRBV5-1 to TRBJ1-4, with D perhaps matching TRBD1 (6 bases). CDR3 length: 14 amino acids. The V gene's germline CDR1 is SGHRS and CDR2 YFSETQ.

The CDR3 region is CASSLQGNSGANVLTF. The DNA of the CDR3 is TGTGCCAGCAGCTTGCAGGGAAATTCTGGGGCCAACGTCCTGACTTTC. The chain employs TRBV7-3 and TRBJ2-6, with a weak D call TRBD1 (5 bases). V lost 3 bases and J 1 base, leaving 10 bases between the germline ends. Per the germline V gene, CDR1 is SGHTA and CDR2 is FQGTGA. The CDR3 covers 16 residues.

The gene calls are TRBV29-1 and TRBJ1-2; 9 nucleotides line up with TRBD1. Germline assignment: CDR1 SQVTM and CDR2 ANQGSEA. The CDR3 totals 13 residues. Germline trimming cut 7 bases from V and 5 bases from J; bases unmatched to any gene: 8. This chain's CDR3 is CSAPRQGGYGYTF. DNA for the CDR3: TGCAGCGCCCCACGACAGGGGGGTTATGGCTACACCTTC.

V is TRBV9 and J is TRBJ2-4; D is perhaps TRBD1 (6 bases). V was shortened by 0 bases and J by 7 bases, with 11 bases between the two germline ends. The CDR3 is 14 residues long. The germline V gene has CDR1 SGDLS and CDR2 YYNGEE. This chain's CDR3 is CASSVAPGENIQYF. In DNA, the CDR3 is TGTGCCAGCAGCGTAGCTCCAGGGGAGAACATTCAGTACTTC.

The CDR3 DNA follows: TGTGCCAGCAGTTTGACAAAAGAGACCCAGTACTTC. As protein: CASSLTKETQYF. The chain joins TRBV12-3 or TRBV12-4 to TRBJ2-5, with D uncertain. Trimming removed 3 bases at V and 3 bases at J, with 5 bases between. The CDR3 extends over 12 amino acids.

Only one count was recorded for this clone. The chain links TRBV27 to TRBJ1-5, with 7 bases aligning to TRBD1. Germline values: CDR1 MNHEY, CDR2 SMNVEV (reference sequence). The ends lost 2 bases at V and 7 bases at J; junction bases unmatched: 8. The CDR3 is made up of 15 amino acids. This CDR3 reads CASSLSRGKEQPQHF. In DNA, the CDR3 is TGTGCCAGCAGTTTAAGCAGGGGGAAGGAACAGCCCCAGCATTTT.

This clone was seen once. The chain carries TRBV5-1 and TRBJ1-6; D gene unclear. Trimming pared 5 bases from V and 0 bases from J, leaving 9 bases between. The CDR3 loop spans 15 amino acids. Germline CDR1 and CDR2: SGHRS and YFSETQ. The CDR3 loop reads CASREQSSYNSPLHF. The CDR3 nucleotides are TGCGCCAGCAGGGAACAGAGCTCCTATAATTCACCCCTCCACTTT.

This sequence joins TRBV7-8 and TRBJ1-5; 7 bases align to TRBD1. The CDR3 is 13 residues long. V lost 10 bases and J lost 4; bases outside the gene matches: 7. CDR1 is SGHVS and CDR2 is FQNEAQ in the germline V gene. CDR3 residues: CATRGGWNQPQHF. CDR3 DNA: TGTGCCACCAGGGGGGGTTGGAATCAGCCCCAGCATTTT. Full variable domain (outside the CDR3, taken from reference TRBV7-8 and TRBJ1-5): GAGVSQSPRYKVAKRGQDVALRCDPISGHVSLFWYQQALGQGPEFLTYFQNEAQLDKSGLPSDRFFAERPEGSVSTLKIQRTQQEDSAVYLCATRGGWNQPQHFGDGTRLSIL.